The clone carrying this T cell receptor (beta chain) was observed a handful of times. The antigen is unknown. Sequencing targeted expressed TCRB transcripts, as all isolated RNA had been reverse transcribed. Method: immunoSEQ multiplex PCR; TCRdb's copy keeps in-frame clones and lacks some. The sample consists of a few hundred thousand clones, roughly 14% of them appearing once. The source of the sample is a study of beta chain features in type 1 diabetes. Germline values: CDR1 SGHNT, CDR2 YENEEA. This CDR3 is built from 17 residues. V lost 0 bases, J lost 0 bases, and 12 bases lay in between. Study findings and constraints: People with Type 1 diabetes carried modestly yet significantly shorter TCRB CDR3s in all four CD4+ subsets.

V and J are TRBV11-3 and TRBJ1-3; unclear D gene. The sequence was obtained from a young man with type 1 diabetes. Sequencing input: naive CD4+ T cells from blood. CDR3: CASSLDHGARSGNTIYF. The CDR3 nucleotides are TGTGCCAGCAGCTTAGATCATGGAGCGCGCTCTGGAAACACCATATATTTT.